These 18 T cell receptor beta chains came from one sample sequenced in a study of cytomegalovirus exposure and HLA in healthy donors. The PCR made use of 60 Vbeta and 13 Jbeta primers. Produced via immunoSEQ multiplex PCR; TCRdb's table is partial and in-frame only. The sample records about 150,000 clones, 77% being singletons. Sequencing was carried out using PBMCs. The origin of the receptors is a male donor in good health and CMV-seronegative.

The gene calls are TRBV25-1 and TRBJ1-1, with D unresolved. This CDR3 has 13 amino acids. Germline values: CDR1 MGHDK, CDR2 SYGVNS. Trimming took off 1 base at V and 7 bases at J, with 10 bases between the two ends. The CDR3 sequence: CASSESWGDEAFF. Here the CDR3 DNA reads TGTGCCAGCAGTGAATCATGGGGAGATGAAGCTTTCTTT.

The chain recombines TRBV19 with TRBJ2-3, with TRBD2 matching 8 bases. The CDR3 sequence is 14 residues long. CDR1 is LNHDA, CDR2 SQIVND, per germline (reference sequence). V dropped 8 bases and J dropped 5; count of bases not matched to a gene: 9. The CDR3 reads CASCGVAGRDTQYF. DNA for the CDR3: TGTGCCAGTTGTGGAGTAGCGGGGAGAGATACGCAGTATTTT.

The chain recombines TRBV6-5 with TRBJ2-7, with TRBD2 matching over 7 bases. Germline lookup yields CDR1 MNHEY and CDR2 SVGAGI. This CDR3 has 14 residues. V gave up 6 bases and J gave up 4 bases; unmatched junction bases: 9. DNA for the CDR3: TGTGCCAGCAGACCCGGGGGGATCTATTACGAGCAGTACTTC. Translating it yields CASRPGGIYYEQYF.

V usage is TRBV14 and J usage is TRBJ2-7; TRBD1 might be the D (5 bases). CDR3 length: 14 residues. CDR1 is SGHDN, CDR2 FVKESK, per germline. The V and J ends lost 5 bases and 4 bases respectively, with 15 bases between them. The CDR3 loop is CASSKATGRYEQYF. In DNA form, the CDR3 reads TGTGCCAGCAGCAAAGCCACAGGACGGTACGAGCAGTACTTC.

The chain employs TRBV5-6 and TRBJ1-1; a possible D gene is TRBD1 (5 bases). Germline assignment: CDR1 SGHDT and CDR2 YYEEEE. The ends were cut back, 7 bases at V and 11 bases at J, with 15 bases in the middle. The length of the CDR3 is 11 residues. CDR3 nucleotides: TGTGCCAGCCTGGTTAGGGGCTCGGCTTTCTTT. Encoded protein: CASLVRGSAFF.

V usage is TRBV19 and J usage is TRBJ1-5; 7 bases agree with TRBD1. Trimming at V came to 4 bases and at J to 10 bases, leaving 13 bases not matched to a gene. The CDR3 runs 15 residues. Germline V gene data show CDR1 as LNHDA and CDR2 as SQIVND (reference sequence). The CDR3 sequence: CASSTVDRAGGPQHF. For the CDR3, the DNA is TGTGCCAGTAGTACAGTCGACAGGGCGGGGGGTCCCCAGCATTTT.

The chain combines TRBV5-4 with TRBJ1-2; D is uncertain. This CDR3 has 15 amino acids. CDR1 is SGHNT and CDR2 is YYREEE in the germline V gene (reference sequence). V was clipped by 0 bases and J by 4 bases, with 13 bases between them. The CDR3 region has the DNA TGTGCCAGCAGCTTGGTCCGCGATGCAGGCTATGGCTACACCTTC. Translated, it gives CASSLVRDAGYGYTF.

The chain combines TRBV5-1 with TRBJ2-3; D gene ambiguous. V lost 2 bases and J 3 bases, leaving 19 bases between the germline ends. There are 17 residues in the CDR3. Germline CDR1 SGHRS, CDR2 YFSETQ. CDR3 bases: TGCGCCAGCAGCTTTATTTACCCATCGCGCTTAACAGATACGCAGTATTTT. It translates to CASSFIYPSRLTDTQYF.

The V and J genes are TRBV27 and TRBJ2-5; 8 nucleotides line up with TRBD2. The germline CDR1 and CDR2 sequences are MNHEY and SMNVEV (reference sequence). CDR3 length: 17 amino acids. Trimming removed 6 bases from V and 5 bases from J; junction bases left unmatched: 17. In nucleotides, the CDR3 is TGTGCCAGCAGCCAACTCACCACGGGGGGGGTTGGGGAGACCCAGTACTTC. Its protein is CASSQLTTGGVGETQYF.

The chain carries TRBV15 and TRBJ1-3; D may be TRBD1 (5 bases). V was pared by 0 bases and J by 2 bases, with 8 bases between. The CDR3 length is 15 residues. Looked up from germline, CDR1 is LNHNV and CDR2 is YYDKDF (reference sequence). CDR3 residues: CATSRDAGPGNTIYF. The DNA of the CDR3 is TGTGCCACCAGCAGAGATGCAGGGCCTGGAAACACCATATATTTT.

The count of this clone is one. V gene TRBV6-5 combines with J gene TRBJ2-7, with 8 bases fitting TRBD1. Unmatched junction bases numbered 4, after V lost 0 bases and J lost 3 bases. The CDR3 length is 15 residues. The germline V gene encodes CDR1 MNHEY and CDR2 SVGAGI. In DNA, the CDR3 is TGTGCCAGCAGTTACTCACAGGGGGAATACTACGAGCAGTACTTC. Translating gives CASSYSQGEYYEQYF.

This CDR3 is CASSVGQGAVYEQYF. In DNA form, the CDR3 reads TGTGCCAGCAGCGTAGGGCAGGGGGCGGTCTACGAGCAGTACTTC. The chain combines TRBV9 with TRBJ2-5; 8 positions match TRBD1. The J call is uncertain, as TRBJ2-7 better fits the DNA end. Germline assignment: CDR1 SGDLS and CDR2 YYNGEE. The CDR3 extends over 15 amino acids.

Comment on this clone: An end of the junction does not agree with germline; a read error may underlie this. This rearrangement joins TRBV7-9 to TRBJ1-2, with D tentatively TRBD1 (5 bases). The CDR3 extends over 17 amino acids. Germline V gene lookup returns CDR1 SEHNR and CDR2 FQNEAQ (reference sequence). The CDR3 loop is CSSSLSPGGTFGYGYTF. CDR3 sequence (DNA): TGTTCCAGCAGCTTAAGTCCCGGGGGGACGTTCGGGTATGGCTACACCTTC.

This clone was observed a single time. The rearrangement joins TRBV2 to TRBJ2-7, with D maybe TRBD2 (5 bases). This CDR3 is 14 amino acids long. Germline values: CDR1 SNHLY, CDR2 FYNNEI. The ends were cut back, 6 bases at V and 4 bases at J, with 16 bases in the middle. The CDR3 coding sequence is TGTGCCAGCAGGTTCCCCGCGGGCGGGTACGAGCAGTACTTC. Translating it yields CASRFPAGGYEQYF. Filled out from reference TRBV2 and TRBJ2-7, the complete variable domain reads EPEVTQTPSHQVTQMGQEVILRCVPISNHLYFYWYRQILGQKVEFLVSFYNNEISEKSEIFDDQFSVERPDGSNFTLKIRSTKLEDSAMYFCASRFPAGGYEQYFGPGTRLTVT.

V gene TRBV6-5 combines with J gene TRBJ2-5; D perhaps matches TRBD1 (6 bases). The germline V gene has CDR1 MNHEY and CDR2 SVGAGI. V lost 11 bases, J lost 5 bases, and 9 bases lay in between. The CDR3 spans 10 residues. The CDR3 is CAGGRETQYF. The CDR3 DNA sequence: TGTGCCGGGGGCCGGGAGACCCAGTACTTC.

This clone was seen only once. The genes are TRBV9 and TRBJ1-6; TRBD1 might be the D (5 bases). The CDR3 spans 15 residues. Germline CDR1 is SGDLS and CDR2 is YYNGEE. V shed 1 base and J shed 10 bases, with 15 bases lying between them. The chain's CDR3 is CASSVNDGGGSPLHF. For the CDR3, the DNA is TGTGCCAGCAGCGTAAATGATGGGGGAGGATCACCCCTCCACTTT.

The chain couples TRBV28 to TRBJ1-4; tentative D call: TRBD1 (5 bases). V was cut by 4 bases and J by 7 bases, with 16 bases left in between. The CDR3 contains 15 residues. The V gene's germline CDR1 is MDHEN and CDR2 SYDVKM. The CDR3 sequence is CASSSSLGGTEKLFF. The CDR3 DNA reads TGTGCCAGCAGTTCCTCGCTGGGGGGAACTGAAAAACTGTTTTTT.

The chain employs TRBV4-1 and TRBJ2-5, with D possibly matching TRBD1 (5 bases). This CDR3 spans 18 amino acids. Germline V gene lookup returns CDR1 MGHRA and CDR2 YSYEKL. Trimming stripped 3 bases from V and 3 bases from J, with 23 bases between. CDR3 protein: CASSHFRIPDRKKETQYF. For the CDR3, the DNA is TGCGCCAGCAGCCATTTCCGAATCCCCGACAGAAAAAAAGAGACCCAGTACTTC.